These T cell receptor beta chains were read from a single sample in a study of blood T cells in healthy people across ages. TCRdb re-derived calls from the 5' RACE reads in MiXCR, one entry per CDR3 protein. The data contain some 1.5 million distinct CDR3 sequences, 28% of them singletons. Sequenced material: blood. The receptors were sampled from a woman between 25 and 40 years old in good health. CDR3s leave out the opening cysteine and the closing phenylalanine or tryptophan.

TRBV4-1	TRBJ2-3	ASSQGVLAGTDTQY
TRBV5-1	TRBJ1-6	ASSLGVGANNSPLH
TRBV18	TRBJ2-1	ASSLIAELSYNEQF
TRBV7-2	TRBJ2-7	AGSLGGGSNYEQY
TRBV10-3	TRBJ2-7	ATTSGPHYEQY
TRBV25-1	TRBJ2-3	ASSERQAPGTQY
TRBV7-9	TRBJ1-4	PSREGGIDEKLF
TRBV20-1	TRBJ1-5	SARQGVDQPQH
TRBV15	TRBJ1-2	ATSRNKERGYGYT
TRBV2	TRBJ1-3	ASGPGFGSGNTIY
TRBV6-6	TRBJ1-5	ASSSGIYSNQSQH
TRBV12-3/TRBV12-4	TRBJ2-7	ASSWGATLYEQY
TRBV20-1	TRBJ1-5	SARDLNSQGSNQPQH
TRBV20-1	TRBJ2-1	SARDGLRDRGEEQF
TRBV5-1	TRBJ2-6	ASSPGPLSSGANVLT
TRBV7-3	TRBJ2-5	ASSFAGTRGETQY
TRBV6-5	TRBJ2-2	ASSYRGQITGELF
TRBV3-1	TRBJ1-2	ASSNTGQGRRDYGYT
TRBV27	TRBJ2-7	ASSPTGTAYEQY
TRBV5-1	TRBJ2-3	ASSPTLLGAGSDTQY
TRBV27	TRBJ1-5	ASSSRGRGNQPQH
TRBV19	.	ASSIALGGGGEQY
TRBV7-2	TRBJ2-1	ASSGGLAGAYEQF
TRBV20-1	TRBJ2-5	SARGPGRVETQY
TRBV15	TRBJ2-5	ATSRDRQGRETQY
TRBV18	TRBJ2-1	ASSPQGITYNEQF
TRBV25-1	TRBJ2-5	ASSGLALGIPQETQY
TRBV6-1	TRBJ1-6	ASSEARGAPLH
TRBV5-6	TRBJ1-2	ASSYQPGANYGYT
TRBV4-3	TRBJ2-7	ASSQEMRGAGDEQY
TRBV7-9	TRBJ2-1	TSSFETSSYNEQF
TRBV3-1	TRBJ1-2	ASSQGFGGYT
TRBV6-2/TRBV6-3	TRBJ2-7	ASSPTGQSSYEQY
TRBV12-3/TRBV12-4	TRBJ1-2	ASSDRAGYT
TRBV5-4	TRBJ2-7	ASSLAAGGSYEQY
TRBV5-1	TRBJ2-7	ASSFASPDDEQY
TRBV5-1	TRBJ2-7	ASSLGPGQSEQY
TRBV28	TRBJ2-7	TSSPRQAYRYEQY
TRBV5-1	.	ASSLRLAGGQTQY
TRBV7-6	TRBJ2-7	ASSSTALASYEQY
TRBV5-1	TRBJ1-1	ASSLRTESNTEAF
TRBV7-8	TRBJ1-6	ATIRAYNSPLH
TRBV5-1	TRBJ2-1	VSSQGLADYNEQF
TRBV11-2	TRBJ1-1	ASRTQGGLNTEAF
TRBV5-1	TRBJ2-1	ASSLMERGAGVDEQF
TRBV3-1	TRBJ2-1	ASSQEVDEQF
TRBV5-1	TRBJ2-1	ASSLERGGQGEQF
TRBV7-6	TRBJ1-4	ASSEETASNEKLF
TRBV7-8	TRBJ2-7	ASSFIGGAYEQY
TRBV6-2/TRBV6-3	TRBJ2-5	ASRPPGGLEQY
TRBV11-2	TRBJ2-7	ASSRIGTPYEQY
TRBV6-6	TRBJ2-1	ASRRDRVDEQF
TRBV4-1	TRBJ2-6	ASSQVEGSGANVLT
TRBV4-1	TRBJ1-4	ASSQTRGFNEKLF
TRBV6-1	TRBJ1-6	ASSEQGTPGSPLH